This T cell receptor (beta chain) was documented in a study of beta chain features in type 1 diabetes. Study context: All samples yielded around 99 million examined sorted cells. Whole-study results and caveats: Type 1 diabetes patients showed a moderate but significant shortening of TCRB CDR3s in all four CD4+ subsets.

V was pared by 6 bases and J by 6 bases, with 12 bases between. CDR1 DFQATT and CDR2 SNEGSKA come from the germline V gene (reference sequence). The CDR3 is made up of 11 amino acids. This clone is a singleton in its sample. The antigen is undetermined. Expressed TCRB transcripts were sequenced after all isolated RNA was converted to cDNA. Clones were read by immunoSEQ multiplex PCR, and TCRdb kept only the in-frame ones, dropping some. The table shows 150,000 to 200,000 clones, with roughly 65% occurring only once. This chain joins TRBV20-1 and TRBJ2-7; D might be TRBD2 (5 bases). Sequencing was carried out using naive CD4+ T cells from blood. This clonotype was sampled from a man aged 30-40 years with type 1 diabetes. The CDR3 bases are TGCAGTGCGTCGAGGGATGGCGAGCAGTACTTC. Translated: CSASRDGEQYF.